A selection of T cell receptor beta chains follows, all from one sample in a study of blood T cells in healthy people across ages. One entry per CDR3 protein results from TCRdb running MiXCR on the 5' RACE reads. The sample has 650,000 to 800,000 distinct CDR3 sequences, roughly half seen once; the top ten hold around an eighth. Specimen: blood. These receptors all come from a woman of 80 years or more in good health. CDR3s include the opening cysteine and the closing phenylalanine or tryptophan. The order of the fields is D gene, clone size, V gene, J gene, CDR3 protein, CDR3 DNA. The D gene is left open where the match is weak. Size is stated for part of the rows, as once, few or many counts, or as a class when the clone is expanded.

>TRBD1|few|TRBV6-1|TRBJ1-1
CASSTQGATEAFF
TGTGCCAGCAGTACCCAGGGGGCCACTGAAGCTTTCTTT
>NA|few|TRBV20-1|TRBJ1-1
CSARTLRQAVGEAFF
TGCAGTGCTAGGACTTTGAGGCAGGCCGTTGGTGAAGCTTTCTTT
>NA|many|TRBV20-1|TRBJ2-6
CSARPPRSGANVLTF
TGCAGTGCTAGACCCCCCCGTTCAGGGGCCAACGTCCTGACTTTC
>TRBD1|NA|TRBV7-2|TRBJ1-3
CASSLVGGGTVGNTIYF
TGTGCCAGCAGCTTAGTCGGGGGAGGGACAGTTGGAAACACCATATATTTT
>NA|many|TRBV3-1|TRBJ2-3
CASSPPGRVLGTDTQYF
TGTGCCAGCAGCCCCCCAGGACGGGTTCTAGGCACAGATACGCAGTATTTT
>NA|NA|TRBV20-1|TRBJ2-7
CSARRAGGSYEQYF
TGCAGTGCTAGGAGGGCAGGAGGATCCTACGAGCAGTACTTC
>NA|NA|TRBV20-1|TRBJ2-3
CSAHPGGVSTDTQYF
TGCAGTGCTCACCCTGGCGGAGTTAGCACAGATACGCAGTATTTT
>TRBD1|NA|TRBV28|TRBJ1-2
CASSLGQLHYGYTF
TGTGCCAGCAGTTTGGGACAGTTGCATTATGGCTACACCTTC
>NA|many|TRBV2|TRBJ1-2
CASTIQGSNYGYTF
TGTGCCAGCACCATCCAGGGATCTAACTATGGCTACACCTTC
>TRBD1|NA|TRBV10-2|TRBJ2-7
CASTETGTATYEQYF
TGCGCCAGCACCGAGACCGGGACAGCAACCTACGAGCAGTACTTC
>TRBD1|many|TRBV7-2|TRBJ2-7
CASSSRTGNYYEQYF
TGTGCCAGCAGCTCAAGGACAGGGAATTACTACGAGCAGTACTTC
>NA|few|TRBV4-1|TRBJ2-2
CASSQERLNTGELFF
TGCGCCAGCAGCCAAGAGCGGTTGAACACCGGGGAGCTGTTTTTT
>NA|NA|TRBV10-3|TRBJ1-2
CAISESGNYGYTF
TGTGCCATCAGTGAGTCTGGGAACTATGGCTACACCTTC
>NA|NA|TRBV7-9|TRBJ2-3
CASSFLGDAQYF
TGTGCCAGCAGCTTTCTAGGAGATGCGCAGTATTTT
>TRBD1|NA|TRBV6-2/TRBV6-3|TRBJ1-1
CASSYSYAAGTGGTEAFF
TGTGCCAGCAGTTACTCCTACGCGGCCGGGACAGGGGGCACTGAAGCTTTCTTT
>NA|NA|TRBV12-3/TRBV12-4|TRBJ1-1
CASSLQGVPTEAFF
TGTGCCAGCAGTTTACAGGGAGTCCCCACTGAAGCTTTCTTT
>NA|many|TRBV21-1|TRBJ1-6
CASRGDWGNNSPLHF
TGTGCCAGCAGGGGGGATTGGGGAAATAATTCACCCCTCCACTTT
>TRBD2|NA|TRBV2|TRBJ2-5
CASRGGLAGTQYF
TGTGCCAGCAGGGGAGGACTAGCGGGCACCCAGTACTTC
>NA|many|TRBV3-1|TRBJ2-3
CASSQEDKDTQYF
TGTGCCAGCAGCCAAGAAGATAAGGATACGCAGTATTTT
>NA|NA|TRBV10-1|TRBJ2-5
CASSDGRGRFEGTQYF
TGCGCCAGCAGTGATGGAAGGGGGAGATTCGAAGGGACCCAGTACTTC
>NA|many|TRBV25-1|TRBJ2-7
CASSEGGLHEQYF
TGTGCCAGCAGTGAGGGGGGTCTACACGAGCAGTACTTC
>TRBD2|NA|TRBV6-2/TRBV6-3|TRBJ2-2
CASSPTSGRGTGELFF
TGTGCCAGCAGTCCTACTAGCGGGAGAGGCACCGGGGAGCTGTTTTTT
>TRBD1|many|TRBV4-1|TRBJ1-5
CASSLRTGNQPQHF
TGCGCCAGCAGCCTTAGGACAGGTAATCAGCCCCAGCATTTT
>NA|few|TRBV5-1|TRBJ1-1
CASSLGHRMNTEAFF
TGCGCCAGCAGCTTGGGACACCGCATGAACACTGAAGCTTTCTTT
>NA|NA|TRBV7-3|TRBJ1-6
CASSPLAAGYNSPLHF
TGTGCCAGCAGCCCCCTCGCTGCAGGTTATAATTCACCCCTCCACTTT
>NA|once|TRBV6-5|TRBJ2-7
CASSYPLGEQYF
TGTGCCAGCAGTTACCCACTTGGGGAGCAGTACTTC
>TRBD2|NA|TRBV7-7|TRBJ2-2
CASRRAGVDIGELFF
TGTGCCAGCAGACGAGCGGGAGTCGATATCGGGGAGCTGTTTTTT
>NA|few|TRBV10-3|TRBJ2-2
CAMGSTATGELFF
TGTGCCATGGGGTCTACGGCCACCGGGGAGCTGTTTTTT